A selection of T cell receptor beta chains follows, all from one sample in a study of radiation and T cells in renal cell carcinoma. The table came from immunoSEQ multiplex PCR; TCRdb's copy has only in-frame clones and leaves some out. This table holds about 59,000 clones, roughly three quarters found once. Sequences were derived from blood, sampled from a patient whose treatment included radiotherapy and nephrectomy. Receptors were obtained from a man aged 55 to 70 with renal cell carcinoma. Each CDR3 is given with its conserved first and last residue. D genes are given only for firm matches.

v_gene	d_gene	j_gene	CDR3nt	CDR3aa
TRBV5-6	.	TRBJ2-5	TGTGCCAGCAGCTCTACGGGACTCGCGAACCAAGAGACCCAGTACTTC	CASSSTGLANQETQYF
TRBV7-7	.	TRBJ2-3	TGTGCCAGCAGCTTAGCTGAAGCGGATACGCAGTATTTT	CASSLAEADTQYF
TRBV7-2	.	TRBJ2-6	TGTGCCAGCAGCTTAGCGTCTATCGGGTCTGGGGCCAACGTCCTGACTTTC	CASSLASIGSGANVLTF
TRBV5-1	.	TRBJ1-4	TGCGCCAGCAGCCGGACGAGAGCAGAACGAGGAGAAAAACTGTTTTTT	CASSRTRAERGEKLFF
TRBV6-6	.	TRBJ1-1	TGTGCCAGCAGTTACCCGACAGGTATGAACACTGAAGCTTTCTTT	CASSYPTGMNTEAFF
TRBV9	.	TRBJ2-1	TGTGCCAGCAGCGTAGACTTGGGGGATGAGCAGTTCTTC	CASSVDLGDEQFF
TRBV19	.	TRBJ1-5	TGTGCCAGTAGGCTGATGGCGGCGGCTCAGCCCCAGCATTTT	CASRLMAAAQPQHF
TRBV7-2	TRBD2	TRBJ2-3	TGTGCCAGCAGCTCTAGCGGGGGGGCTCTTGATACGCAGTATTTT	CASSSSGGALDTQYF
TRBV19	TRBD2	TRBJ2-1	TGTGCCAGTAGTATGTCCGGGACTAGCATTTACAATGAGCAGTTCTTC	CASSMSGTSIYNEQFF
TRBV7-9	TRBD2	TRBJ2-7	TGTGCCAGCAGCTGGGGGGGAGGAGGGTCCTACGAGCAGTACTTC	CASSWGGGGSYEQYF